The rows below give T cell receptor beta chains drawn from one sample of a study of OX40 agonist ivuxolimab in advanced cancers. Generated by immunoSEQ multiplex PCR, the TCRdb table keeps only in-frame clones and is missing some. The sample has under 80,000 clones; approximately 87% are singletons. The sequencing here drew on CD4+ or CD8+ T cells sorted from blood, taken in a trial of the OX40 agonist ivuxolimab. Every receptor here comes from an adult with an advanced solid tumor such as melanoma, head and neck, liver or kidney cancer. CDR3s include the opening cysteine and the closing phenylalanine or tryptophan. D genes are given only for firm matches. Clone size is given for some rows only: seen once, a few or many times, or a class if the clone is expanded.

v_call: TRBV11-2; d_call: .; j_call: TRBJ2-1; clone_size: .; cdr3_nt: TGTGCCAGCAGCTTAGTCGGCGGCCGCGATGAGCAGTTCTTC; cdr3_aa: CASSLVGGRDEQFF
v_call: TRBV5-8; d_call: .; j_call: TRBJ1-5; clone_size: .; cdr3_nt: TGTGCCAGCAGCTTTAGGCGAGAGCAGCCCCAGCATTTT; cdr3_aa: CASSFRREQPQHF
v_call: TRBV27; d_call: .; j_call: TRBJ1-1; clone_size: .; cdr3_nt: TGTGCCAGCAGTTTAATGGGGTTGAACACTGAAGCTTTCTTT; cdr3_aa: CASSLMGLNTEAFF
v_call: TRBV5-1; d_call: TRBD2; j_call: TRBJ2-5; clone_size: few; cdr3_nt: TGCGCCAGCAGCTCCGGGACTAGGGAGACCCAGTACTTC; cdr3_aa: CASSSGTRETQYF
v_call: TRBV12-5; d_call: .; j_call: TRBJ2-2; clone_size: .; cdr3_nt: TGTGCTAGTGGTTTTTCCCGCCGCCAGGGAGAGGAGTACACCGGGGAGCTGTTTTTT; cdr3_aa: CASGFSRRQGEEYTGELFF
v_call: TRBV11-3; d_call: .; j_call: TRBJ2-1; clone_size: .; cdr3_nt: TGTGCCAGCAGCCTCCTAGGCGATGAGCAGTTCTTC; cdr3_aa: CASSLLGDEQFF
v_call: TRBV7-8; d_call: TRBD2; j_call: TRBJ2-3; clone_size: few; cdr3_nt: TGTGCCAGCATGACGCGGGAGGGGACAGATACGCAGTATTTT; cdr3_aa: CASMTREGTDTQYF
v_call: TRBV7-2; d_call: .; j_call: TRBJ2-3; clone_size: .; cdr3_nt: TGTGCCAGCAGCTTAGCGCCGCGGACCACAGATACGCAGTATTTT; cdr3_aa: CASSLAPRTTDTQYF
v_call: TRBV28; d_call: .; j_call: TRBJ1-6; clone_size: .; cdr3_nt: TGTGCCACCAGACATGGGGCTATCTATAATTCACCCCTCCACTTT; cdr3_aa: CATRHGAIYNSPLHF
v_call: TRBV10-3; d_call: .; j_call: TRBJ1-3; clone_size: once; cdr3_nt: TGTGCCATCAGTGAGTCATACAGCTCTGGAAACACCATATATTTT; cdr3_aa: CAISESYSSGNTIYF
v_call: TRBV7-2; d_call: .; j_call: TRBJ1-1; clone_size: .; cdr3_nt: TGTGCCAGCAGCTTAGGACAGACTTCTGAAGCTTTCTTT; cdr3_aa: CASSLGQTSEAFF
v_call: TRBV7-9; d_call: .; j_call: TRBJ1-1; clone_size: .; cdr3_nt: TGTGCCAGTGGGCGCGTGGACACTGAAGCTTTCTTT; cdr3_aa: CASGRVDTEAFF
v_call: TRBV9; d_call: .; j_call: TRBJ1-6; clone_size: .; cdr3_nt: TGTGCCAGCAGCCCCTCTTCCGGAGGGGGACGCCTCCACTTT; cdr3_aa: CASSPSSGGGRLHF
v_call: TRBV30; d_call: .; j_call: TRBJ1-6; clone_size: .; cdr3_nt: TGTGCCTGGAGCGAGGGACCGAATAATTCACCCCTCCACTTT; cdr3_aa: CAWSEGPNNSPLHF
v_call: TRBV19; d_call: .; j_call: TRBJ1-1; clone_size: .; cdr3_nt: TGTGCCAGTAGTATTGAGTTGAACACTGAAGCTTTCTTT; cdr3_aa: CASSIELNTEAFF
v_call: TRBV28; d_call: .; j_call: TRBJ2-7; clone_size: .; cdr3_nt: TGTGCCAGCAGTTTTCCCCGGGTTGAGGGTCCCGAGCAGTACTTC; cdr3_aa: CASSFPRVEGPEQYF
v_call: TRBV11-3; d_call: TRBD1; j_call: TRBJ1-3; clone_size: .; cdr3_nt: TGTGCCAGCAGCCTCAATGGCGGGACAGGGAGATCTGGAAACACCATATATTTT; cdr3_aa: CASSLNGGTGRSGNTIYF
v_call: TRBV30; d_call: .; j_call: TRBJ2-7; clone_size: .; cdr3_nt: TGTGCCTGGAGTAGGACCTCCTACGAGCAGTACTTC; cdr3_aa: CAWSRTSYEQYF
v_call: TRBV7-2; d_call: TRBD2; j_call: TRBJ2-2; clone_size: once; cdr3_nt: TGTGCCAGCAGCTTAGCCCCTTCTCTACTAGCGGACACCGGGGAGCTGTTTTTT; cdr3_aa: CASSLAPSLLADTGELFF
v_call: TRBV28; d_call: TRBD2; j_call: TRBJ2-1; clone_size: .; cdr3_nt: TGTGCCAGCTGCTTCCTAGCGGGCGGGAGGACCTCCTACAATGAGCAGTTCTTC; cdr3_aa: CASCFLAGGRTSYNEQFF
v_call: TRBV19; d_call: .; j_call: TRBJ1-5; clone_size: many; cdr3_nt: TGTGCCAGTAGTATAAGAGGGCAACAGCCCCAGCATTTT; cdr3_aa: CASSIRGQQPQHF
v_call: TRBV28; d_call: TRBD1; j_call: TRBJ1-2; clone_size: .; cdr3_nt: TGTGCCAGCAGTTTATTCGTGACAGGGGGAGGCTACACCTTC; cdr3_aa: CASSLFVTGGGYTF
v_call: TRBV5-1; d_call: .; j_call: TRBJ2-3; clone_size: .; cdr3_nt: TGCGCCAGCAGCTCCAGCACAGATACGCAGTATTTT; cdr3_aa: CASSSSTDTQYF
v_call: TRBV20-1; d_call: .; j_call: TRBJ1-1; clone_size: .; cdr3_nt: TGCAGTGCTGCGCCGGTTACTGAAGCTTTCTTT; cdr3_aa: CSAAPVTEAFF
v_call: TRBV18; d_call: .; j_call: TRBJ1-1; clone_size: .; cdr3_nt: TGTGCCAGCTCACCGACGGGTAACACTGAAGCTTTCTTT; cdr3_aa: CASSPTGNTEAFF
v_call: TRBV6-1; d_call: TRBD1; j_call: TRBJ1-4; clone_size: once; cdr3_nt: TGTGCCAGCAGTGACCAACAGGGGATACGAGAAAAACTGTTTTTT; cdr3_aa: CASSDQQGIREKLFF
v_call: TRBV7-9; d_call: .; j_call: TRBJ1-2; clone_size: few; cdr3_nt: TGTGCCAGCAGCCCGTACAGCGACTACACCTTC; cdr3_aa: CASSPYSDYTF
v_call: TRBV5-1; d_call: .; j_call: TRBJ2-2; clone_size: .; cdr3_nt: TGCGCCAGCAGCTTGTCTACACACCTCTCCACCGGGGAGCTGTTTTTT; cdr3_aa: CASSLSTHLSTGELFF
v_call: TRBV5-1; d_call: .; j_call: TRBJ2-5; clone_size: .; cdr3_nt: TGCGCCAGCAGCCAGTTGTCATTACAAGAGACCCAGTACTTC; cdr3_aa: CASSQLSLQETQYF
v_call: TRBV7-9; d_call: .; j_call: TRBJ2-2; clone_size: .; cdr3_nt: TGTGCCAGCAGCAGAGCGGACGGGGAGCTGTTTTTT; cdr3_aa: CASSRADGELFF
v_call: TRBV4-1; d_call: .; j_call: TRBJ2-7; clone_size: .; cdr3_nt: TGCGCCAGCAGCCAATCTGAGTTACAGTTCTACGAGCAGTACTTC; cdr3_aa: CASSQSELQFYEQYF
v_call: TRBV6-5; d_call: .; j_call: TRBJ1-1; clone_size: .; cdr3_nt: TGTGCCAGCAGTCGGTTCACTGAAGCTTTCTTT; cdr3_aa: CASSRFTEAFF
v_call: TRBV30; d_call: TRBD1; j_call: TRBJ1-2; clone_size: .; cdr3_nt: TGTGCCTGGAGTGTACAGGGGGCCGTAAACTATGGCTACACCTTC; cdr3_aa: CAWSVQGAVNYGYTF
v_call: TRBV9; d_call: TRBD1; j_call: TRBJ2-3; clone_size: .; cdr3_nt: TGTGCCAGCAGCACCAGACAGGGTGGGGGCACAGATACGCAGTATTTT; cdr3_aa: CASSTRQGGGTDTQYF
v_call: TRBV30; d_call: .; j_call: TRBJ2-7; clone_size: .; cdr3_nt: TGTGCCTGGAGTGTTTCCGTGGGGAGGACACGCGAGCAGTACTTC; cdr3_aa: CAWSVSVGRTREQYF
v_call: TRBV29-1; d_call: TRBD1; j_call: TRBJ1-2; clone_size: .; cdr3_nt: TGCAGCGTTGGACAGGGGGCGATGAATGGAGATGGCTACACCTTC; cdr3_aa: CSVGQGAMNGDGYTF
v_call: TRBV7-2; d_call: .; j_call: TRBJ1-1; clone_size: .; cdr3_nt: TGTGCCGGCAGCTTAGCCGGAGCGAACACTGAAGCTTTCTTT; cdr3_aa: CAGSLAGANTEAFF
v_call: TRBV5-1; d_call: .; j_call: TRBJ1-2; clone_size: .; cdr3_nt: TGCGCCAGCAGCTTGGGGACAGCCCTTAACTATGGCTACACCTTC; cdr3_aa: CASSLGTALNYGYTF